One and the same sample provided the 13 T cell receptor beta chains below, sequenced in a study of blood T cell repertoires in COVID-19. Data came from immunoSEQ multiplex PCR; TCRdb stores just in-frame clones and leaves some out. This repertoire shows about 200,000 clones, roughly 88% found once; its top ten account for roughly 2.3%. The sample comprised peripheral blood. Receptors originate from a man between 25 and 39 years old who had recovered from COVID-19.

The count of this clone is one. The CDR3 spells CASSPSIDTGELFF. Written as DNA, the CDR3 is TGTGCCAGCAGCCCGAGCATTGACACCGGGGAGCTGTTTTTT. The chain links TRBV7-9 to TRBJ2-2, with unresolved D. V lost 5 bases to trimming and J lost 3 bases, with 10 bases between them. The germline CDR1 and CDR2 sequences are SEHNR and FQNEAQ (reference sequence). This CDR3 has 14 residues.

The rearrangement joins TRBV9 to TRBJ1-1, with D tentatively TRBD1 (6 bases). The CDR3 consists of 13 residues. CDR1 is SGDLS and CDR2 is YYNGEE in the germline V gene. V lost 6 bases, J lost 4 bases, and 13 bases lay in between. CDR3 DNA sequence: TGTGCCAGCACTGCTATGGGGGCCACTGAAGCTTTCTTT. Its translation is CASTAMGATEAFF.

This clone was seen just once. The chain combines TRBV14 with TRBJ1-3, with TRBD1 matching 8 bases. V dropped 1 base and J dropped 4; count of bases not matched to a gene: 0. The germline V gene has CDR1 SGHDN and CDR2 FVKESK. The CDR3 extends over 14 amino acids. This CDR3 is CASSQGDRGNTIYF. Written as DNA, the CDR3 is TGTGCCAGCAGCCAAGGGGACAGGGGAAACACCATATATTTT.

The chain carries TRBV7-2 and TRBJ2-3; 10 positions match TRBD1. In germline, CDR1 is SGHTA, CDR2 FQGNSA. Losses at the gene ends were 6 bases for V and 4 bases for J; bases not matched to a gene: 4. CDR3 length: 14 amino acids. CDR3 DNA sequence: TGTGCCAGCAGTCTGGACAGGGGGGCAGATACGCAGTATTTT. It codes for CASSLDRGADTQYF.

The CDR3 loop reads CASKPQGAEWQPQHF. The CDR3, as DNA: TGTGCCAGCAAACCACAGGGGGCGGAATGGCAGCCCCAGCATTTT. The chain joins TRBV27 to TRBJ1-5, with 9 bases lining up with TRBD1. Per the germline V gene, CDR1 is MNHEY and CDR2 is SMNVEV (reference sequence). The CDR3 spans 15 residues. V was clipped by 7 bases and J by 7 bases; unmatched bases: 11.

The chain employs TRBV27 and TRBJ2-1; 9 nucleotides align to TRBD2. CDR1 MNHEY and CDR2 SMNVEV come from the germline V gene (reference sequence). V was clipped by 2 bases and J by 2 bases; unmatched bases: 1. The CDR3 has 15 amino acids. The CDR3 sequence: CASSLSGGPYNEQFF. The CDR3 DNA reads as TGTGCCAGCAGTTTAAGCGGGGGGCCCTACAATGAGCAGTTCTTC.

The rearrangement uses TRBV14 and TRBJ1-1, with D unresolved. The germline V gene encodes CDR1 SGHDN and CDR2 FVKESK. V was shortened by 5 bases and J by 2 bases, with 12 bases between the two germline ends. CDR3 size: 14 residues. CDR3 in DNA: TGTGCCAGCAGCGGCACAGAACCCAACACTGAAGCTTTCTTT. It codes for CASSGTEPNTEAFF.

The chain links TRBV25-1 to TRBJ2-7, with unresolved D. CDR3 size: 13 residues. V was trimmed by 4 bases and J by 7 bases, leaving 14 bases between them. Germline assignment: CDR1 MGHDK and CDR2 SYGVNS. Here the CDR3 reads CASSAGWPNEQYF. Written as DNA, the CDR3 is TGTGCCAGCAGTGCGGGTTGGCCGAATGAGCAGTACTTC.

This chain links TRBV28 with TRBJ1-5; the match to TRBD1 covers 7 bases. V lost 7 bases and J lost 1; bases outside the gene matches: 13. This CDR3 has 17 amino acids. The germline gives CDR1 MDHEN, CDR2 SYDVKM. The CDR3 nucleotides read TGTGCCAGCAATCCTGGGGCAGGGGGGATAAGCAATCAGCCCCAGCATTTT. Its translation is CASNPGAGGISNQPQHF.

This clone was picked up one time. The chain joins TRBV11-2 to TRBJ2-2, with 9 bases aligning to TRBD1. Germline CDR1 SGHAT, CDR2 FQNNGV. This CDR3 spans 16 amino acids. After removal of 5 bases from V and 5 bases from J, the junction contained 9 bases not matched to a gene. The CDR3 DNA is TGTGCCAGCAGCCGTTGGGACAGGGAGGAAACCGGGGAGCTGTTTTTT. Protein: CASSRWDREETGELFF.

V and J are TRBV5-4 and TRBJ2-5; a possible D gene is TRBD2 (6 bases). This CDR3 spans 15 amino acids. With 4 bases removed from V and 3 bases from J, the gap between germline ends came to 16 bases. The germline gives CDR1 SGHNT, CDR2 YYREEE (reference sequence). Here the CDR3 DNA reads TGTGCCAGCAGCCGGACGGGGGTTGGGGAAGAGACCCAGTACTTC. Its translation: CASSRTGVGEETQYF.

This chain connects TRBV5-1 to TRBJ2-6; 12 bases map to TRBD1. This CDR3 spans 19 amino acids. Germline CDR1 and CDR2: SGHRS and YFSETQ. V dropped 2 bases and J dropped 0; count of bases not matched to a gene: 6. CDR3 DNA sequence: TGCGCCAGCAGCTTAGGGACAGGGGGCATCTACTCTGGGGCCAACGTCCTGACTTTC. It translates to CASSLGTGGIYSGANVLTF.

V usage is TRBV5-4 and J usage is TRBJ1-5; TRBD1 aligns across 9 bases. Germline values: CDR1 SGHNT, CDR2 YYREEE (reference sequence). V shed 4 bases and J 2 bases; nucleotides not matched to a gene: 16. The CDR3 contains 19 residues. The CDR3 spells CASSRAWGQGGQGNQPQHF. The CDR3 nucleotides are TGTGCCAGCAGCCGCGCCTGGGGACAGGGAGGGCAAGGCAATCAGCCCCAGCATTTT.